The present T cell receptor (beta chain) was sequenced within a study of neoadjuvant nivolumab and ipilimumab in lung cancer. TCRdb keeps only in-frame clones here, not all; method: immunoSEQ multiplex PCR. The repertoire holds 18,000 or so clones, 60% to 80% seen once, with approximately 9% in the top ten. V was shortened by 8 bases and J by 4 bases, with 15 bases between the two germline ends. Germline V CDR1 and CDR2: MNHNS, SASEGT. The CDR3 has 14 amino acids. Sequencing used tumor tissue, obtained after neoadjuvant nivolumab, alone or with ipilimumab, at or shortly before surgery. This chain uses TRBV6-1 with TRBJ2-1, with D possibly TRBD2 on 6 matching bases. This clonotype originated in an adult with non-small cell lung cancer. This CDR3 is CASHNGGGYNEQFF. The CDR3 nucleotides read TGTGCCAGCCATAACGGGGGTGGGTACAATGAGCAGTTCTTC.